The 17 T cell receptor beta chains listed next were all sequenced from one sample in a study of T cell repertoires in cytomegalovirus infection. These receptors have no known antigen. MiXCR, run by TCRdb on the reads, gives a single entry per CDR3 protein. The repertoire holds fewer than 900,000 distinct CDR3 sequences, with about 29% as singletons. Here the sequenced sample was cultured CD8+ T cells from PBMCs, taken from culture after CMV antigen stimulation. The source is a human donor in good health (CMV status not recorded). Some clones in this sample may be carry-over from other donors' samples.

V and J are TRBV28 and TRBJ2-1; 9 bases are a match to TRBD1. The V gene end was trimmed by 2 bases and the J gene end by 4 bases; junction bases not matched to a gene: 15. Germline loops: CDR1 MDHEN, CDR2 SYDVKM. This CDR3 spans 19 amino acids. In DNA form, the CDR3 reads TGTGCCAGCAGTTTAAACTTGCTGGGGGGACAGGGATTATACAATGAGCAGTTCTTC. It is translated as CASSLNLLGGQGLYNEQFF.

The rearrangement links TRBV6-5 to TRBJ2-2; the D call may be TRBD1 or TRBD2 (7 bases each). The V end lost 7 bases, the J end lost 0 bases, and 15 bases lay between the germline ends. Germline V gene sequence: CDR1 MNHEY, CDR2 SVGAGI. The CDR3 runs to 16 residues. CDR3 DNA: TGTGCCAGCACTCCCAGGGGGGGCCCGAACACCGGGGAGCTGTTTTTT. Its translation is CASTPRGGPNTGELFF.

The chain uses TRBV27 and TRBJ1-2, with D tentatively TRBD1 (6 bases). The CDR3 spans 15 residues. CDR1 MNHEY and CDR2 SMNVEV come from the germline V gene (reference sequence). Trimming stripped 5 bases from V and 3 bases from J, with 16 bases between. CDR3 nucleotide sequence: TGTGCCAGCAGTACCCAGACAGGCCCCCACTATGGCTACACCTTC. Protein product: CASSTQTGPHYGYTF.

This CDR3 reads CASSLSGQGNTEAFF. The CDR3 bases are TGTGCCAGCAGTTTATCGGGACAGGGTAACACTGAAGCTTTCTTT. The V gene is TRBV12-3 or TRBV12-4, the J gene TRBJ1-1, with 9 bases that match TRBD1. The V gene end was trimmed by 2 bases and the J gene end by 2 bases; junction bases not matched to a gene: 3. This CDR3 region has 15 residues.

This chain joins TRBV6-1 and TRBJ2-5; 10 nucleotides match TRBD2. The germline CDR1 and CDR2 sequences are MNHNS and SASEGT. With V trimmed by 5 bases and J by 4 bases, 7 bases remained unmatched. There are 15 residues in the CDR3. The CDR3 loop reads CASSFPTSGSETQYF. CDR3 sequence (DNA): TGTGCCAGCAGTTTCCCGACTAGCGGGTCAGAGACCCAGTACTTC.

This rearrangement joins TRBV25-1 to TRBJ1-1; 9 bases line up with TRBD1. Germline V gene data show CDR1 as MGHDK and CDR2 as SYGVNS. The CDR3 is made up of 15 amino acids. V trimming: 0 bases; J trimming: 3 bases; junction bases outside the gene matches: 2. CDR3 residues: CASSEYGTGYTEAFF. The CDR3, as DNA: TGTGCCAGCAGTGAATACGGGACAGGGTACACTGAAGCTTTCTTT.

This clonotype was seen ten or more times. The rearrangement uses TRBV3-1 and TRBJ2-7; TRBD2 matches 10 bases. Trimming at V came to 0 bases and at J to 3 bases, leaving 17 bases not matched to a gene. Germline V gene lookup returns CDR1 LGHDT and CDR2 YNNKEL (reference sequence). The length of the CDR3 is 20 residues. The CDR3 loop is CASSQDLGAGGLLSIYEQYF. For the CDR3, the DNA is TGTGCCAGCAGCCAAGATTTGGGAGCGGGGGGGCTTTTATCTATCTACGAGCAGTACTTC.

This sequence joins TRBV11-1 and TRBJ2-7, with D possibly being TRBD2 (6 bases). CDR1 SGHAT and CDR2 FQDESV come from the germline V gene (reference sequence). The CDR3 sequence is 14 residues long. V was trimmed by 3 bases and J by 2 bases, leaving 11 bases between them. CDR3 DNA sequence: TGTGCCAGCAGCTTCGTACCGGGAGCCTACGAGCAGTACGTC. Its protein is CASSFVPGAYEQYV.

This clonotype was picked up many times. V usage is TRBV7-6 and J usage is TRBJ1-2; TRBD1 might be the D (5 bases). The ends were cut back, 5 bases at V and 5 bases at J, with 15 bases in the middle. There are 14 residues in the CDR3. Per the germline V gene, CDR1 is SGHVS and CDR2 is FNYEAQ. CDR3 DNA: TGTGCCAGCAGCCCCAGGGTCTTCCCTTATGGCTACACCTTC. Amino acid sequence: CASSPRVFPYGYTF.

V gene TRBV12-3 or TRBV12-4 combines with J gene TRBJ1-2, with 10 bases identical to TRBD1. The CDR3 has 16 amino acids. J gave up 4 bases and V 6 bases, and 11 bases lay outside the gene matches. In nucleotides, the CDR3 is TGTGCCAGCAGCCTCGGAAAGACAGGGGGCGGCTATGGCTACACCTTC. Residues: CASSLGKTGGGYGYTF.

In its sample, this clonotype was seen many times. The chain combines TRBV7-8 with TRBJ2-5; D not resolved. The V and J ends lost 3 bases and 5 bases respectively, with 19 bases between them. CDR1 and CDR2 from the germline V gene are SGHVS and FQNEAQ. The CDR3 contains 16 residues. For the CDR3, the DNA is TGTGCCAGCAGCTTCATATCCCCCCCCATAGGGGAGACCCAGTACTTC. Its protein is CASSFISPPIGETQYF.

Judged by abundance, this clonotype is medium-sized (0.01 to 0.1%). This chain connects TRBV7-9 to TRBJ2-6, with 7 bases that match TRBD1. The CDR3 has 17 amino acids. V was pared by 2 bases and J by 4 bases, with 8 bases of the junction left unmatched. Germline V gene sequence: CDR1 SEHNR, CDR2 FQNEAQ (reference sequence). As DNA, the CDR3 is TGTGCCAGCAGCTTAAGCGAGACAGGGTTCGGGGCCAACGTCCTGACTTTC. Translating gives CASSLSETGFGANVLTF.

The rearrangement joins TRBV6-2 or TRBV6-3 to TRBJ2-7; D is unresolved. The CDR3 runs 13 residues. V lost 6 bases, J lost 0 bases, and 9 bases lay in between. Germline V gene data show CDR1 as MNHEY and CDR2 as SVGEGT. The CDR3 region is CASRTVSSYEQYV. The DNA of the CDR3 is TGTGCCAGCAGGACGGTTAGCTCCTACGAGCAGTACGTC.

This clonotype has just a few counts. The chain couples TRBV4-2 to TRBJ2-7; D possibly matches TRBD1 or TRBD2 (6 bases each). The V gene lost 0 bases and the J gene lost 0 bases, with 12 bases spanning the gap. The CDR3 contains 16 residues. In germline, CDR1 is LGHNA, CDR2 YNFKEQ. In nucleotides, the CDR3 is TGTGCCAGCAGCCAAGAGGGGGGCCCGCCCTCCTACGAGCAGTACTTC. It codes for CASSQEGGPPSYEQYF.

Notes on this clonotype: One junction end disagrees with the germline gene, perhaps due to a read error. The rearrangement joins TRBV6-1 to TRBJ1-1; TRBD1 is a possible D gene (6 bases). The CDR3 spans 15 residues. CDR1 is MNHNS, CDR2 SASEGT, per germline. CDR3 sequence reads: CASSEWGAMKTEAFF. The CDR3 DNA reads as TGTGCCAGCAGTGAATGGGGGGCCATGAAAACTGAAGCTTTCTTT.

J is TRBJ2-7 and V is TRBV2; D perhaps matches TRBD1 (6 bases). Trimming shortened V by 6 bases and J by 9 bases, and 18 bases separated the two germline ends. CDR3 size: 13 residues. Germline lookup yields CDR1 SNHLY and CDR2 FYNNEI. CDR3: CASRGRTEKGQYF. The DNA of the CDR3 is TGTGCCAGCAGGGGAAGGACAGAGAAGGGGCAGTACTTC.

This clonotype was counted many times. The gene calls are TRBV7-2 and TRBJ1-2; 9 nucleotides match TRBD1. CDR1 and CDR2 (germline): SGHTA, FQGNSA. CDR3 length: 14 amino acids. The J segment lost 6 bases and the V segment lost 1 base, leaving 3 bases of the junction unmatched. The CDR3 bases are TGTGCCAGCAGCTTAGGGACAGGGGTGGATGGCTACACCTTC. Its translation: CASSLGTGVDGYTF.